The 7 T cell receptor beta chains in this list originate from one sample, sequenced in a study of blood T cell repertoires in COVID-19. TCRdb's table, derived via immunoSEQ multiplex PCR, lists solely in-frame clones and lacks some. The sample has around 390,000 clones, around nine tenths seen once; the top ten hold about 9.4%. Input material: PBMCs or T cells enriched from blood (not recorded which). Receptors originate from a woman in her fifties or sixties who had recovered from COVID-19.

The rearrangement joins TRBV28 to TRBJ1-5; D not resolved. Germline V gene data show CDR1 as MDHEN and CDR2 as SYDVKM. The CDR3 runs to 15 residues. Trimming stripped 6 bases from V and 1 base from J, with 13 bases between. The CDR3, as DNA: TGTGCCAGCAGCCCCTATCTTATAAGCAATCAGCCCCAGCATTTT. Translation: CASSPYLISNQPQHF. Together with reference TRBV28 and TRBJ1-5, the CDR3 gives the full variable domain: DVKVTQSSRYLVKRTGEKVFLECVQDMDHENMFWYRQDPGLGLRLIYFSYDVKMKEKGDIPEGYSVSREKKERFSLILESASTNQTSMYLCASSPYLISNQPQHFGDGTRLSIL.

V gene TRBV2 combines with J gene TRBJ1-5, with D possibly TRBD1 on 5 matching bases. The CDR3 extends over 15 amino acids. V was pared by 4 bases and J by 1 base, with 11 bases between. Germline V CDR1 and CDR2: SNHLY, FYNNEI. This CDR3 is CASSGGRVSNQPQHF. The CDR3 region has the DNA TGTGCCAGCAGTGGTGGCAGGGTAAGCAATCAGCCCCAGCATTTT.

The chain couples TRBV5-1 to TRBJ2-3, with D maybe TRBD1 (6 bases). Deletions cut 3 bases from V and 9 bases from J, with 20 bases between. This CDR3 spans 15 amino acids. Germline V gene lookup returns CDR1 SGHRS and CDR2 YFSETQ. CDR3 residues: CASSSAGALLNTQYF. CDR3 in DNA: TGCGCCAGCAGCTCAGCAGGGGCCCTTCTCAACACGCAGTATTTT.

About this clone: Additional DNA sequences in this sample encode the identical CDR3. This chain joins TRBV2 and TRBJ1-5; tentative D call: TRBD1 (5 bases). The CDR3 length is 13 residues. The V gene's germline CDR1 is SNHLY and CDR2 FYNNEI. The ends were cut back, 4 bases at V and 1 base at J, with 5 bases in the middle. The CDR3 nucleotides read TGTGCCAGCAGTGGACAGAGCAATCAGCCCCAGCATTTT. This sequence encodes CASSGQSNQPQHF.

The chain uses TRBV3-1 (or the pseudogene TRBV3-2) and TRBJ1-2; TRBD1 matches 7 bases. Germline V CDR1 and CDR2: LGHDT, YNNKEL (reference sequence). With 0 bases clipped from V and 7 bases from J, the junction kept 14 bases outside the gene matches. The CDR3 runs 17 residues. The CDR3 reads CASSQDLVGTDITGYTF. CDR3 nucleotide sequence: TGTGCCAGCAGCCAAGATTTGGTGGGGACAGATATAACTGGCTACACCTTC.

This clone has just one count. This chain connects TRBV5-1 to TRBJ2-2, with D perhaps TRBD1 (6 bases). The germline V and J ends were trimmed by 3 bases and 1 base, with 13 bases remaining between them. The CDR3 covers 16 residues. Per germline, CDR1 SGHRS and CDR2 YFSETQ. The CDR3 nucleotides read TGCGCCAGCAGCTCGATCCCGGGACAGAACACCGGGGAGCTGTTTTTT. Translating gives CASSSIPGQNTGELFF. Together with reference TRBV5-1 and TRBJ2-2, the CDR3 gives the full variable domain: KAGVTQTPRYLIKTRGQQVTLSCSPISGHRSVSWYQQTPGQGLQFLFEYFSETQRNKGNFPGRFSGRQFSNSRSEMNVSTLELGDSALYLCASSSIPGQNTGELFFGEGSRLTVL.

The CDR3 region is CASSPEGLPQETQYF. CDR3 in DNA: TGTGCCAGCAGCCCCGAGGGACTACCTCAAGAGACCCAGTACTTC. V is TRBV5-8 and J is TRBJ2-5, with 7 bases fitting TRBD2. V was pared by 4 bases and J by 2 bases, with 8 bases of the junction left unmatched. The CDR3 sequence is 15 residues long. The germline V gene has CDR1 SGHTS and CDR2 YDEGEE.